These T cell receptor beta chains were read from a single sample in a study of shared clonotypes between healthy human individuals. Only in-frame clones appear in the TCRdb table, and some are missing; sequencing was by immunoSEQ multiplex PCR. The sample lists 2,100,000 or so clones; approximately 96% were seen once. What was sequenced was naive CD4+ T cells sorted from blood. The receptor source for this set is a man younger than 35 in good health. Each CDR3 is given with its conserved first and last residue. The order of the fields is CDR3 protein, CDR3 DNA, D gene, J gene, V gene, clone size. The D gene is left open where the match is weak. A row's size may be missing; if present it is once, few, many or a size class.

CASSLEGLTYEQYF | TGCGCCAGCAGCTTGGAGGGGCTGACCTACGAGCAGTACTTC | - | TRBJ2-7 | TRBV5-1 | -
CSGLRDEQFF | TGCAGTGGTCTAAGGGATGAGCAGTTCTTC | - | TRBJ2-1 | TRBV20-1 | -
CASSLVGGGPTNEKLFF | TGTGCCAGCAGCTTAGTAGGGGGGGGACCAACTAATGAAAAACTGTTTTTT | - | TRBJ1-4 | TRBV7-2 | -
CAISGQGYEQFF | TGTGCCATCAGTGGGCAGGGCTATGAGCAGTTCTTC | - | TRBJ2-1 | TRBV10-3 | -
CASSTGGLAGLETQYF | TGCGCCAGCAGCACGGGGGGACTAGCGGGGCTGGAGACCCAGTACTTC | TRBD2 | TRBJ2-5 | TRBV5-1 | -
CASSLRQVGSQPQHF | TGTGCCAGCAGCTTGCGACAGGTCGGGAGTCAGCCCCAGCATTTT | - | TRBJ1-5 | TRBV5-6 | -
CSARSSYEQYF | TGCAGTGCTAGAAGCTCCTACGAGCAGTACTTC | - | TRBJ2-7 | TRBV20-1 | few
CASSPVKLYEQFF | TGTGCCAGCAGCCCAGTGAAGTTATATGAGCAGTTCTTC | - | TRBJ2-1 | TRBV11-2 | -
CASSVDHEQYF | TGTGCCAGCTCGGTCGACCACGAGCAGTACTTC | - | TRBJ2-7 | TRBV2 | -
CASSPIPTIGYGYTF | TGTGCCAGCTCACCAATACCTACTATAGGCTATGGCTACACCTTC | - | TRBJ1-2 | TRBV18 | -
CASSSTGKEGGTQYF | TGTGCCAGCAGCTCTACAGGGAAAGAAGGGGGGACCCAGTACTTC | - | TRBJ2-5 | TRBV5-6 | once
CASSSLAGSDNEQFF | TGCGCCAGCAGCTCACTAGCGGGGTCAGACAATGAGCAGTTCTTC | TRBD2 | TRBJ2-1 | TRBV5-1 | -
CASSWDSRTDTQYF | TGTGCCAGCAGCTGGGACTCACGCACAGATACGCAGTATTTT | - | TRBJ2-3 | TRBV5-4 | -
CASSRGGGYQETQYF | TGTGCCAGCAGCCGCGGGGGGGGATACCAAGAGACCCAGTACTTC | TRBD2 | TRBJ2-5 | TRBV7-8 | -
CASSHGQAHEQYF | TGTGCCAGCAGCCACGGACAGGCACACGAGCAGTACTTC | TRBD1 | TRBJ2-7 | TRBV13 | -
CASSLDGTVNEKLFF | TGTGCCAGCAGCTTGGACGGGACAGTCAATGAAAAACTGTTTTTT | TRBD1 | TRBJ1-4 | TRBV5-4 | -
CASSLIFLAGLSETQYF | TGTGCCAGCAGCTTGATTTTTCTAGCGGGATTATCGGAGACCCAGTACTTC | TRBD2 | TRBJ2-5 | TRBV5-4 | -
CASSFGRTGGETQYF | TGCGCCAGCAGCTTTGGCCGGACAGGGGGAGAGACCCAGTACTTC | TRBD1 | TRBJ2-5 | TRBV5-1 | -
CACPTGTSGANVLTF | TGTGCCTGTCCGACCGGGACATCTGGGGCCAACGTCCTGACTTTC | - | TRBJ2-6 | TRBV30 | -
CASSLLAGGYNEQFF | TGTGCCAGCAGCTTACTAGCGGGGGGATACAATGAGCAGTTCTTC | TRBD2 | TRBJ2-1 | TRBV5-8 | -
CASSPQGQPTQYF | TGTGCCAGTAGTCCGCAGGGCCAGCCGACCCAGTACTTC | - | TRBJ2-5 | TRBV19 | -
CASSLGGNTGNTIYF | TGTGCCAGCAGCTTGGGGGGGAATACTGGAAACACCATATATTTT | - | TRBJ1-3 | TRBV5-4 | -
CASSLATGIDYGYTF | TGTGCCAGCAGCTTAGCAACAGGGATAGACTATGGCTACACCTTC | - | TRBJ1-2 | TRBV7-9 | -
CASSLGYRAAGELFF | TGTGCCAGCAGCTTGGGGTACAGGGCGGCCGGGGAGCTGTTTTTT | - | TRBJ2-2 | TRBV5-4 | -
CASSVTGSSTDTQYF | TGTGCCAGCAGCGTGACAGGTTCTAGCACAGATACGCAGTATTTT | - | TRBJ2-3 | TRBV11-2 | -
CASSPGDSYTGELFF | TGCGCCAGCAGCCCCGGGGACTCCTACACCGGGGAGCTGTTTTTT | - | TRBJ2-2 | TRBV5-1 | -
CASSVDGGANTGELFF | TGTGCCAGCAGCGTAGACGGCGGGGCGAACACCGGGGAGCTGTTTTTT | - | TRBJ2-2 | TRBV9 | -
CAISYSLTGSSYEQYF | TGTGCCATCAGTTATTCGTTGACAGGGAGCTCCTACGAGCAGTACTTC | TRBD1 | TRBJ2-7 | TRBV10-3 | -
CASSWYGQTGGYTF | TGTGCCAGCAGCTGGTACGGACAGACCGGAGGCTACACCTTC | - | TRBJ1-2 | TRBV5-8 | -
CASSAWTGGVETQYF | TGTGCCAGCAGCGCCTGGACAGGGGGCGTGGAGACCCAGTACTTC | TRBD1 | TRBJ2-5 | TRBV11-3 | -
CASSLPPGLSLNTEAFF | TGCGCCAGCAGCTTGCCACCGGGCCTGAGCCTGAACACTGAAGCTTTCTTT | - | TRBJ1-1 | TRBV5-1 | -
CASSHPSGGGYNEQFF | TGCGCCAGCAGCCACCCAAGCGGGGGGGGTTACAATGAGCAGTTCTTC | TRBD2 | TRBJ2-1 | TRBV4-1 | -
CASSLVQATYNEQFF | TGCGCCAGCAGCTTGGTACAGGCAACCTACAATGAGCAGTTCTTC | - | TRBJ2-1 | TRBV5-1 | -
CATTGTASYEQYF | TGTGCCACAACCGGGACAGCATCATACGAGCAGTACTTC | TRBD1 | TRBJ2-7 | TRBV6-5 | -
CASSLEGKAFF | TGTGCCAGCAGTTTGGAGGGGAAGGCTTTCTTT | - | TRBJ1-1 | TRBV28 | -
CASSIGGRGKYEQYF | TGTGCCAGTAGTATAGGCGGCAGGGGGAAATACGAGCAGTACTTC | TRBD1 | TRBJ2-7 | TRBV19 | -
CASSGGTGTGELFF | TGCGCCAGCAGCGGTGGGACAGGGACCGGGGAGCTGTTTTTT | TRBD1 | TRBJ2-2 | TRBV5-1 | -
CASSWDWEETQYF | TGTGCCAGCAGTTGGGACTGGGAAGAGACCCAGTACTTC | - | TRBJ2-5 | TRBV6-6 | -
CAHLRREDYGYTF | TGTGCCCATCTAAGGCGAGAAGATTATGGCTACACCTTC | - | TRBJ1-2 | TRBV30 | -
CASTRQGIINEQFF | TGTGCCAGCACCCGGCAGGGGATAATAAATGAGCAGTTCTTC | - | TRBJ2-1 | TRBV2 | -
CASSPRLAEYEQYF | TGTGCCAGCAGCCCCCGACTAGCGGAGTACGAGCAGTACTTC | TRBD2 | TRBJ2-7 | TRBV9 | -
CASTQGRGSVQPQHF | TGTGCCAGCACCCAGGGGAGGGGGAGCGTTCAGCCCCAGCATTTT | - | TRBJ1-5 | TRBV2 | -
CASSRDRGASTDTQYF | TGTGCCAGCAGCCGAGACAGGGGAGCTAGCACAGATACGCAGTATTTT | TRBD1 | TRBJ2-3 | TRBV5-6 | -
CASSGLAGEVNEQFF | TGCGCCAGCAGCGGGTTAGCGGGAGAGGTAAATGAGCAGTTCTTC | TRBD2 | TRBJ2-1 | TRBV5-1 | -
CASTPGASLVGGYTF | TGTGCCAGTACCCCCGGGGCCTCCTTGGTGGGAGGCTACACCTTC | - | TRBJ1-2 | TRBV19 | -
CASSESDSNQPQHF | TGTGCCAGCAGTGAGTCAGATAGCAATCAGCCCCAGCATTTT | - | TRBJ1-5 | TRBV6-1 | -